This T cell receptor beta chain emerged from a study of blood T cell repertoires in COVID-19. Study in general: Italy, Spain and the United States were the sources of the convalescent and acute COVID-19 samples. The analysed material was cDNA or gDNA that came from T cells, B-cell-depleted T cells, or PBMCs.

The CDR3 sequence is 15 residues long. CDR1 LNHDA and CDR2 SQIVND come from the germline V gene (reference sequence). Germline trimming cut 7 bases from V and 2 bases from J; bases unmatched to any gene: 4. In the study's own analysis: Counts of nucleated cells, estimated from reference gene primer amplification, were obtained. Clones were read by immunoSEQ multiplex PCR, and TCRdb kept only the in-frame ones, dropping some. V, J and clone size are taken as reported in that table, and D and trimming were inferred from the DNA itself. The data hold roughly 130,000 clones, with around 80% observed a single time.

The rearrangement uses TRBV19 and TRBJ2-6; 8 nucleotides match TRBD1. What was sequenced was peripheral blood. This clonotype originated in a man in his 60s with acute or convalescent COVID-19. CDR3 bases: TGTGCCAGTACCGAGACAGGGGCTGGGGCCAACGTCCTGACTTTC. It encodes CASTETGAGANVLTF.